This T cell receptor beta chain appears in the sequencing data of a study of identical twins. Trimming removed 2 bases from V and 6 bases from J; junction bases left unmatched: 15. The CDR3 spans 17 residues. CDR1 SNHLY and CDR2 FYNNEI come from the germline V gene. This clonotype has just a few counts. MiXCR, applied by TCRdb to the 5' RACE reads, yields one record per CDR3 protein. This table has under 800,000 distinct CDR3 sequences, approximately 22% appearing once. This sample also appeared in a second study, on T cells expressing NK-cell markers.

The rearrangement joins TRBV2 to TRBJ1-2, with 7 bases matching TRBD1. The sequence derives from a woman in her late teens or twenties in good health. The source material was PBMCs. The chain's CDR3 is CASSEFPSLTGFDGYTF. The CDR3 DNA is TGTGCCAGCAGTGAATTCCCCTCGTTGACAGGGTTCGATGGCTACACCTTC.